One sample yielded the 28 T cell receptor beta chains listed below, sequenced in a study of CD8+CD57+ T cells in acquired aplastic anemia. The template for TCR beta VDJ and CDR3 sequence profiling was genomic DNA. TCRdb re-analysed the reads in MiXCR, keeping a single row per CDR3 protein. The table shows 300,000 or so distinct CDR3 sequences, with around 60% occurring only once. The source material was sorted CD4+, CD8+, or CD8+CD57+ T cells (not recorded which) from PBMCs. These receptors all come from a human donor with severe aplastic anemia or a healthy control (not recorded which).

This clonotype has only one observation. The V call is TRBV11-3, the J call TRBJ2-2; 7 bases are shared with TRBD1. In germline, CDR1 is SGHNT, CDR2 YENEEA. The V and J ends lost 6 bases and 6 bases, in that order; junction bases with no gene match: 7. The CDR3 consists of 14 residues. CDR3 region: CASSSGTASGELFF. The CDR3 DNA follows: TGTGCCAGCAGTTCAGGGACAGCCTCCGGGGAGCTGTTTTTT.

V and J are TRBV14 and TRBJ1-2; TRBD1 matches 8 bases. The germline V gene encodes CDR1 SGHDN and CDR2 FVKESK. The CDR3 covers 16 residues. J gave up 8 bases and V 1 base, and 12 bases lay outside the gene matches. The DNA of the CDR3 is TGTGCCAGCAGCCAAGTATCTGGACAGGGAGGAAACGGCTACACCTTC. Its translation is CASSQVSGQGGNGYTF.

This clonotype showed up many times. The J gene is TRBJ2-2, the V gene TRBV11-2; D possibly corresponds to TRBD1 (5 bases). CDR1 and CDR2 from the germline V gene are SGHAT and FQNNGV. V lost 5 bases to trimming and J lost 4 bases, with 8 bases between them. The CDR3 length is 13 residues. CDR3 region: CASSRQSTGELFF. The CDR3 region has the DNA TGTGCCAGCAGCCGACAGTCCACCGGGGAGCTGTTTTTT.

The chain links TRBV7-3 to TRBJ2-7; no firm D call. The CDR3 consists of 12 residues. V lost 5 bases to trimming and J lost 6 bases, with 11 bases between them. The germline gives CDR1 SGHTA, CDR2 FQGTGA. The DNA of the CDR3 is TGTGCCAGCAGCCGGAGTGTTGTCGAGCAGTACTTC. Protein sequence: CASSRSVVEQYF.

This clonotype was seen a handful of times. This chain joins TRBV7-9 and TRBJ2-3; D remains unclear. The length of the CDR3 is 14 residues. The V gene's germline CDR1 is SEHNR and CDR2 FQNEAQ (reference sequence). V dropped 6 bases and J dropped 1 base, with 11 bases sitting between them. The CDR3 sequence: CASSSRTGTDTQYF. CDR3 in DNA: TGTGCCAGCAGTTCAAGAACAGGCACAGATACGCAGTATTTT.

The chain is built from TRBV7-2 and TRBJ2-7; D gene uncertain. Per germline, CDR1 SGHTA and CDR2 FQGNSA. CDR3 length equals 11 residues. Trimming left V 7 bases short and J 2 bases short, with 6 bases between. CDR3 loop: CASTSTYEQYF. CDR3 DNA sequence: TGTGCCAGCACCTCAACCTACGAGCAGTACTTC.

The V call is TRBV2, the J call TRBJ1-5; D gene unclear. Germline V CDR1 and CDR2: SNHLY, FYNNEI. V was trimmed by 6 bases and J by 5 bases, leaving 17 bases between them. This CDR3 comprises 15 residues. The CDR3 sequence: CASSENLDGYQPQHF. The CDR3 nucleotides read TGTGCCAGCAGCGAAAACCTAGACGGGTATCAGCCCCAGCATTTT.

V gene TRBV14 combines with J gene TRBJ2-5, with D perhaps TRBD2 (7 bases). Trimming pared 4 bases from V and 0 bases from J, leaving 18 bases between. The CDR3 contains 17 residues. The germline V gene has CDR1 SGHDN and CDR2 FVKESK. The CDR3 is CASSLRAAGAYQETQYF. As DNA, the CDR3 is TGTGCCAGCAGCCTAAGAGCGGCGGGGGCCTACCAAGAGACCCAGTACTTC. The full variable domain, its missing parts supplied by reference TRBV14 and TRBJ2-5, is EAGVTQFPSHSVIEKGQTVTLRCDPISGHDNLYWYRRVMGKEIKFLLHFVKESKQDESGMPNNRFLAERTGGTYSTLKVQPAELEDSGVYFCASSLRAAGAYQETQYFGPGTRLLVL.

In this sample, this clonotype turned up once. This sequence joins TRBV5-1 and TRBJ1-4, with D uncertain. The CDR3 totals 13 residues. Between the trimmed V and J ends, which lost 4 bases and 4 bases, there was a span of 8 bases. Germline CDR1 and CDR2: SGHRS and YFSETQ. The CDR3: CASSQRVNEKLFF. CDR3 sequence (DNA): TGCGCCAGCAGCCAGAGGGTTAATGAAAAACTGTTTTTT.

The V gene is TRBV20-1, the J gene TRBJ2-7; D remains unclear. Germline assignment: CDR1 DFQATT and CDR2 SNEGSKA (reference sequence). V lost 0 bases to trimming and J lost 5 bases, with 8 bases between them. The CDR3 totals 12 residues. The CDR3 bases are TGCAGTGCTAGAGATTTAGGAAACGAGCAGTACTTC. Its translation is CSARDLGNEQYF.

This clonotype has at least ten counts. The rearrangement links TRBV20-1 to TRBJ2-1; D is uncertain. The CDR3 spans 11 residues. CDR1 and CDR2 (germline): DFQATT, SNEGSKA (reference sequence). The V end was cut by 5 bases, the J end by 9 bases, with 11 bases between. The CDR3 reads CSAPNAGEQFF. The CDR3, as DNA: TGCAGTGCTCCGAATGCTGGTGAGCAGTTCTTC.

The chain uses TRBV20-1 and TRBJ2-5, with D possibly being TRBD2 (6 bases). The CDR3 has 13 amino acids. The ends were cut back, 5 bases at V and 0 bases at J, with 10 bases in the middle. Germline CDR1 reads DFQATT; CDR2 reads SNEGSKA (reference sequence). CDR3 in DNA: TGCAGTGCTCTACCTAGCGACCAAGAGACCCAGTACTTC. It is translated as CSALPSDQETQYF.

The chain recombines TRBV10-3 with TRBJ2-7; the D call may be TRBD1 or TRBD2 (5 bases each). The CDR3 is 13 amino acids. V was clipped by 8 bases and J by 9 bases, with 20 bases between them. CDR1 ENHRY and CDR2 SYGVKD come from the germline V gene. The CDR3 here is CAIGALGGGWQYF. In DNA, the CDR3 is TGTGCCATCGGGGCGCTCGGTGGGGGTTGGCAGTACTTC.

This clonotype showed up just a few times. The chain employs TRBV7-2 and TRBJ1-6; D is uncertain. The CDR3 sequence is 15 residues long. Germline V gene lookup returns CDR1 SGHTA and CDR2 FQGNSA. V lost 5 bases, J lost 8 bases, and 16 bases lay in between. This chain's CDR3 is CASSPSQLHDSPLHF. The CDR3 DNA reads TGTGCCAGCAGCCCATCCCAGCTCCATGATTCACCCCTCCACTTT. Variable domain in full (rest from reference TRBV7-2 and TRBJ1-6): GAGVSQSPSNKVTEKGKDVELRCDPISGHTALYWYRQSLGQGLEFLIYFQGNSAPDKSGLPSDRFSAERTGGSVSTLTIQRTQQEDSAVYLCASSPSQLHDSPLHFGNGTRLTVT.

This clonotype was counted many times. The chain combines TRBV19 with TRBJ1-1; D unclear. This CDR3 is built from 14 residues. V lost 3 bases and J lost 2, with 10 bases in between. Germline V lookup: CDR1 LNHDA, CDR2 SQIVND (reference sequence). CDR3 residues: CASSIPQYNTEAFF. The CDR3 bases are TGTGCCAGTAGTATCCCCCAATATAACACTGAAGCTTTCTTT.

Many counts were recorded for this clonotype. This chain joins TRBV30 and TRBJ1-6, with 7 bases that match TRBD1. J was trimmed by 5 bases and V by 5 bases; bases with no gene match: 6. Germline V gene sequence: CDR1 GTSNPN, CDR2 SVGIG (reference sequence). This CDR3 comprises 14 residues. As DNA, the CDR3 is TGTGCCTGGGTGGGACAGTCGAATAATTCACCCCTCCACTTT. As protein: CAWVGQSNNSPLHF.

The V gene is TRBV20-1, the J gene TRBJ2-4; 11 bases agree with TRBD2. Trimming removed 5 bases from V and 7 bases from J; junction bases left unmatched: 7. Germline V gene data show CDR1 as DFQATT and CDR2 as SNEGSKA (reference sequence). The CDR3 covers 14 residues. The CDR3, as DNA: TGCAGTGCTGAAATAGCGGGAGGGCACAACATTCAGTACTTC. Protein: CSAEIAGGHNIQYF.

The rearrangement uses TRBV24-1 and TRBJ2-1, with D tentatively TRBD1 (5 bases). V dropped 6 bases and J dropped 8 bases, with 10 bases sitting between them. Germline CDR1 KGHDR, CDR2 SFDVKD. The CDR3 extends over 12 amino acids. The CDR3 region has the DNA TGTGCCACCAGTCTAACAGGCGATGAGCAGTTCTTC. Translating it yields CATSLTGDEQFF.

CDR3 bases: TGTGCCATCAGTGGCGGGGATCCGAACACCATATATTTT. It encodes CAISGGDPNTIYF. The chain employs TRBV10-3 and TRBJ1-3; unclear D gene. V lost 4 bases and J 7 bases, leaving 11 bases between the germline ends. There are 13 residues in the CDR3. Germline V gives CDR1 ENHRY, CDR2 SYGVKD.

CDR3: CASSVARVGNEQFF. The CDR3 DNA reads TGTGCCAGCAGCGTAGCCCGGGTGGGCAATGAGCAGTTCTTC. The V gene is TRBV9, the J gene TRBJ2-1; no definite D call. The V end lost 0 bases, the J end lost 6 bases, and 10 bases lay between the germline ends. This CDR3 region has 14 residues. Germline V gene sequence: CDR1 SGDLS, CDR2 YYNGEE.

V gene TRBV20-1 combines with J gene TRBJ1-6; D is ambiguous. CDR3 length equals 14 residues. The germline gives CDR1 DFQATT, CDR2 SNEGSKA (reference sequence). Deletions cut 6 bases from V and 10 bases from J, with 19 bases between. The CDR3 loop is CSAQRGERVSPLHF. The CDR3 region has the DNA TGCAGTGCCCAACGAGGAGAAAGGGTATCACCCCTCCACTTT.

The CDR3 spells CATGGGEDTGELFF. The DNA of the CDR3 is TGCGCCACCGGTGGGGGAGAAGACACCGGGGAGCTGTTTTTT. This chain links TRBV5-1 with TRBJ2-2, with D perhaps assigned TRBD1 or TRBD2 (5 bases each). The CDR3 is 14 amino acids. Trimming took off 9 bases at V and 3 bases at J, with 15 bases between the two ends. Germline values: CDR1 SGHRS, CDR2 YFSETQ.

This clonotype has a handful of counts. The chain uses TRBV2 and TRBJ2-7, with 8 nucleotides matching TRBD1. CDR1 and CDR2 (germline): SNHLY, FYNNEI. This CDR3 is built from 14 residues. V gave up 6 bases and J gave up 3 bases; unmatched junction bases: 7. In nucleotides, the CDR3 is TGTGCCAGCAGCCCCGGACAGGGTTTCTACGAGCAGTACTTC. Translated, it gives CASSPGQGFYEQYF.

Note on this clonotype: The germline gene is not matched at one end of the junction; a read error may be the cause. The rearrangement uses TRBV10-3 and TRBJ1-3; the match to TRBD1 covers 9 bases. This CDR3 comprises 16 residues. The germline V gene encodes CDR1 ENHRY and CDR2 SYGVKD. This CDR3 is CAISESGTGTGSTIYF. Here the CDR3 DNA reads TGTGCCATCAGTGAGTCAGGGACAGGGACTGGAAGCACCATATATTTT.

Comments on this clonotype: Its ends do not fully match the called genes, so a read error is possible. J is TRBJ1-5 and V is TRBV24-1, with D hard to call. The CDR3 runs to 12 residues. From germline, CDR1 is KGHDR and CDR2 SFDVKD. CDR3 sequence: CAISDLNQPQHF. CDR3 nucleotides: TGTGCCATCAGTGACCTGAATCAGCCCCAGCATTTT.

As to this clonotype: A much larger clone differs from this one at a single base, so this may be a read error. J is TRBJ1-2 and V is TRBV28; tentative D call: TRBD1 (5 bases). With 6 bases removed from V and 2 bases from J, the gap between germline ends came to 16 bases. Germline V gene data show CDR1 as MDHEN and CDR2 as SYDVKM. The CDR3 extends over 15 amino acids. DNA for the CDR3: TGTGCCAGCAGCGAGATAGTGGGACCGAACTATGGCTACACCTTC. Amino acids: CASSEIVGPNYGYTF.

This chain joins TRBV12-3 or TRBV12-4 and TRBJ1-1, with 10 bases aligning to TRBD1. The CDR3 extends over 16 amino acids. V lost 3 bases to trimming and J lost 7 bases; unmatched junction nucleotides: 11. The CDR3 sequence: CASSLAGTGAGHEAFF. Written as DNA, the CDR3 is TGTGCCAGCAGTTTGGCCGGGACAGGGGCCGGCCATGAAGCTTTCTTT.

A remark on this clonotype: A junction boundary mismatches the germline segment, possibly from a read error. V gene TRBV20-1 combines with J gene TRBJ2-3, with D perhaps matching TRBD2 (9 bases). This CDR3 region has 14 residues. Germline V gene data show CDR1 as DFQATT and CDR2 as SNEGSKA (reference sequence). CDR3 sequence reads: CSARNRGDPSGDSF. The DNA for the CDR3 is TGCAGTGCTAGGAACAGGGGGGATCCTAGCGGGGATTCTTTT.